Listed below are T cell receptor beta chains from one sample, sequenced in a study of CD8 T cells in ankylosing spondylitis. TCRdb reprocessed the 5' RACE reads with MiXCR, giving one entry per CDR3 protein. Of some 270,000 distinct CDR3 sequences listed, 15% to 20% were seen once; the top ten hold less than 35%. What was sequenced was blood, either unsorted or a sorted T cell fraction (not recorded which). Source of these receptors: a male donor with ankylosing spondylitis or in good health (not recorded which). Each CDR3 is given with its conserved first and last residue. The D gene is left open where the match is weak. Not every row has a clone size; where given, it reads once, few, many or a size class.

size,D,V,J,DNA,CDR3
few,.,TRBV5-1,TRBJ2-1,TGCGCCAGCAGCCCTGGGACTGAGTTCCACAATGAGCAGTTCTTC,CASSPGTEFHNEQFF
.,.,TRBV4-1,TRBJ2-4,TGCGCCAGCAGCCAAATAGCAGAAGACATTCAGTACTTC,CASSQIAEDIQYF
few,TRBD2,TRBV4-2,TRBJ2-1,TGTGCCAGCGAGGAGGGCGGGAGGGTCAATGAGCAGTTCTTC,CASEEGGRVNEQFF
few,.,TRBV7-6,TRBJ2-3,TGTGCCAGCAGCTCTTCCTTTTTAAGTCCTAGCACAGATACGCAGTATTTT,CASSSSFLSPSTDTQYF
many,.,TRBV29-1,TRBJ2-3,TGCAGCGTTGACAAGGTAGAAACAGATACGCAGTATTTT,CSVDKVETDTQYF
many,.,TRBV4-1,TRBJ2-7,TGCGCCAGCAGCCGAAATTGGCAGGCCTACGAGCAGTACTTC,CASSRNWQAYEQYF
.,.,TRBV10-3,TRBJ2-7,TGTGCCAGAGGACAGACCCTCGTCGAGCAGTACTTC,CARGQTLVEQYF
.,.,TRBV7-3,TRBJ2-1,TGTGCCAGCAGCTCCACCGTCGGGTACTCCTACAATGAGCAGTTCTTC,CASSSTVGYSYNEQFF
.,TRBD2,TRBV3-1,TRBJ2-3,TGTGCCAGCAGCATACCGGGACTAGCGGGAACCGATACGCAGTATTTT,CASSIPGLAGTDTQYF
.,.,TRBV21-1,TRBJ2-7,TGTGCCAGCAGCAAAGTAGGGTACGAGCAGTACTTC,CASSKVGYEQYF
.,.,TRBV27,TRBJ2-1,TGTGCCAGCAGTTTGACAACGCACAATGAGCAGTTCTTC,CASSLTTHNEQFF
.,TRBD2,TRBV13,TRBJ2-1,TGTGCCAGCAGCGCTTCTAGCGGGAGCGCGACGAGGAATGAGCAGTTCTTC,CASSASSGSATRNEQFF